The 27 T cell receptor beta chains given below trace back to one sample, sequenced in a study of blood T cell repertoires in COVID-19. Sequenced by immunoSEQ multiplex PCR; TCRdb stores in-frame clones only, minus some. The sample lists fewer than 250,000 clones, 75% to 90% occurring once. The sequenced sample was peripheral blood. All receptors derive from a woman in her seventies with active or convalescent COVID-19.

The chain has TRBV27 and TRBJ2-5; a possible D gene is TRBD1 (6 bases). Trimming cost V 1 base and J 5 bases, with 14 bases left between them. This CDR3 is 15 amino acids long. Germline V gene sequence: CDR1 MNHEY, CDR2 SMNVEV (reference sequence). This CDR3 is CASSLYRLGAETQYF. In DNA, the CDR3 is TGTGCCAGCAGTTTATATCGGTTGGGGGCGGAGACCCAGTACTTC.

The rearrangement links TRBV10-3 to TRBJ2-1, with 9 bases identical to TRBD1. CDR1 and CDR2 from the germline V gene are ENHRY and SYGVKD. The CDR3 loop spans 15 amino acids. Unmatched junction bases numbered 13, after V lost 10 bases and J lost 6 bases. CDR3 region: CATRSPGQGGNEQFF. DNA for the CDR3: TGTGCCACCCGCTCCCCGGGACAGGGTGGCAATGAGCAGTTCTTC.

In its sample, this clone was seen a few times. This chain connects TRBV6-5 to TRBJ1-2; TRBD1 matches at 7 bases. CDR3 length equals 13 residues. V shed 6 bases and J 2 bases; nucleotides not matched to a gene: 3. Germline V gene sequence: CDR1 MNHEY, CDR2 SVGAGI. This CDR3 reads CASRLTGNYGYTF. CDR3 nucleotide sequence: TGTGCCAGCAGGTTGACAGGGAACTATGGCTACACCTTC.

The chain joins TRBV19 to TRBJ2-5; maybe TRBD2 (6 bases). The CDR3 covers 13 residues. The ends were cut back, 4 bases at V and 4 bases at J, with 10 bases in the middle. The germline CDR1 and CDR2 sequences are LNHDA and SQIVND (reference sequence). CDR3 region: CASSRGLGETQYF. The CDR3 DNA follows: TGTGCCAGTAGTAGGGGACTGGGAGAGACCCAGTACTTC.

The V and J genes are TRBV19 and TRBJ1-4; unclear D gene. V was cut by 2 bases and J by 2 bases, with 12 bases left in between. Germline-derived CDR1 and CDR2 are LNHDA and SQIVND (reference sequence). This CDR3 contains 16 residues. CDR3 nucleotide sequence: TGTGCCAGTAGTATAAGGAGGCAACCGACTAATGAAAAACTGTTTTTT. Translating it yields CASSIRRQPTNEKLFF.

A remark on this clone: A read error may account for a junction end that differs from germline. CDR3 bases: TGTGCCAGCAGAGGGGCGGTCTTC. It yields the protein CASRGAVF. The chain is built from TRBV11-3 and TRBJ2-7, with a possible D match to TRBD1 (5 bases). The length of the CDR3 is 8 residues. CDR1 and CDR2 from the germline V gene are SGHNT and YENEEA.

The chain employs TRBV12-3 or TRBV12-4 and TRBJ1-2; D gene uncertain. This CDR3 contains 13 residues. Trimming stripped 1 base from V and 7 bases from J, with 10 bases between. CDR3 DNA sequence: TGTGCCAGCAGTTTAGAGGGAGTAGGTGGCTACACCTTC. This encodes CASSLEGVGGYTF.

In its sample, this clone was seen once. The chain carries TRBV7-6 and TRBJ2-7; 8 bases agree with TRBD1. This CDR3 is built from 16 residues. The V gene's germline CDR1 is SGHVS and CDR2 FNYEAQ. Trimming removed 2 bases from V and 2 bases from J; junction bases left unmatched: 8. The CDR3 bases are TGTGCCAGCAGCTTACTTTACAGGGGGAACCCCTACGAGCAGTACTTC. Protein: CASSLLYRGNPYEQYF.

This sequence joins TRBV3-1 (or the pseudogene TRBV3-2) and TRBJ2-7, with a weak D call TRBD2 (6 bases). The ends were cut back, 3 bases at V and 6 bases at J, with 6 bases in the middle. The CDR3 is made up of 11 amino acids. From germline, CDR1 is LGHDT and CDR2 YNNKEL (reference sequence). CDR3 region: CASSHGGEQYF. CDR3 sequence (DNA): TGTGCCAGCAGCCACGGGGGCGAGCAGTACTTC.

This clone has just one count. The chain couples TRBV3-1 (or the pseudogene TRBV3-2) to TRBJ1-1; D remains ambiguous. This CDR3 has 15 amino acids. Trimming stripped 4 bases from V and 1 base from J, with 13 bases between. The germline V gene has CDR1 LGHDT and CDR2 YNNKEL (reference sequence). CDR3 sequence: CASSRGPVGNTEAFF. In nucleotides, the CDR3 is TGTGCCAGCAGCCGCGGGCCGGTAGGGAACACTGAAGCTTTCTTT.

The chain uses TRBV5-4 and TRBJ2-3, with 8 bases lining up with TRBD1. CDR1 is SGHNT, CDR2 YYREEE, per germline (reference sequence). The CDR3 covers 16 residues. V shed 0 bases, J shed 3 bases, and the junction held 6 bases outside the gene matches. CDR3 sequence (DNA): TGTGCCAGCAGCTTGGGCGACAGGGGATTTACAGATACGCAGTATTTT. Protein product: CASSLGDRGFTDTQYF.

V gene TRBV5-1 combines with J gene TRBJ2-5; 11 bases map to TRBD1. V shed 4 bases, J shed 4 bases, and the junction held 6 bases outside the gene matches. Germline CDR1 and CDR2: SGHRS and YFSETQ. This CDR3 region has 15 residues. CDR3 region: CASSAAGTGGETQYF. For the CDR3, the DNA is TGCGCCAGCAGCGCGGCCGGGACAGGGGGAGAGACCCAGTACTTC. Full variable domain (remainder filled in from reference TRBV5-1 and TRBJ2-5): KAGVTQTPRYLIKTRGQQVTLSCSPISGHRSVSWYQQTPGQGLQFLFEYFSETQRNKGNFPGRFSGRQFSNSRSEMNVSTLELGDSALYLCASSAAGTGGETQYFGPGTRLLVL.

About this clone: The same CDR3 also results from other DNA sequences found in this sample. CDR3: CASSYPGQETQYF. The CDR3 region has the DNA TGTGCCAGCAGTTACCCCGGGCAAGAGACCCAGTACTTC. The chain links TRBV6-5 to TRBJ2-5, with D unclear. Trimming pared 2 bases from V and 2 bases from J, leaving 6 bases between. The germline CDR1 and CDR2 sequences are MNHEY and SVGAGI. The CDR3 sequence is 13 residues long.

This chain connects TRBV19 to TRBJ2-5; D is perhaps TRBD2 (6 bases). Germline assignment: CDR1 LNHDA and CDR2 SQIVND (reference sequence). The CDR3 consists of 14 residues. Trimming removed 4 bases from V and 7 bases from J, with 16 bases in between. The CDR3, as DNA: TGTGCCAGTAGTAGCGGGACGGAACGGTTGACCCAGTACTTC. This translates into CASSSGTERLTQYF.

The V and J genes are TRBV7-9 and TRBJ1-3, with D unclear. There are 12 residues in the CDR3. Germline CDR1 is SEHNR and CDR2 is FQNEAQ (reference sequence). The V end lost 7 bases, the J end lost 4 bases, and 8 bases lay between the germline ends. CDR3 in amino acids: CASKSTGNTIYF. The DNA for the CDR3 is TGTGCCAGCAAGTCGACAGGAAACACCATATATTTT.

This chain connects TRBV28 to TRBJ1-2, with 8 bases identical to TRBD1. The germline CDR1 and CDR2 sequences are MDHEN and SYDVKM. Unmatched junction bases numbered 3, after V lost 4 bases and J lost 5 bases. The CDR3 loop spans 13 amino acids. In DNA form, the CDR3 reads TGTGCCAGCAGTTACGGACAGGGATATGGCTACACCTTC. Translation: CASSYGQGYGYTF.

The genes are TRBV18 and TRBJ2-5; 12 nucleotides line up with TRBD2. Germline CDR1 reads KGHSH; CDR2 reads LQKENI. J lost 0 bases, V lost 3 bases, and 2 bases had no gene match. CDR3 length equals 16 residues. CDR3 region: CASSPRTSGNQETQYF. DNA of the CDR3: TGTGCCAGCTCACCTCGGACTAGCGGGAACCAAGAGACCCAGTACTTC.

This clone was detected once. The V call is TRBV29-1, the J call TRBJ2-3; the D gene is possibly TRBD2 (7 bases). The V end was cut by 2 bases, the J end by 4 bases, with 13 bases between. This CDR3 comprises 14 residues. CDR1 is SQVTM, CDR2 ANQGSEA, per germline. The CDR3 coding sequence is TGCAGCGTTGAAAGGGGGGGGGCGGCAGATACGCAGTATTTT. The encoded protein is CSVERGGAADTQYF.

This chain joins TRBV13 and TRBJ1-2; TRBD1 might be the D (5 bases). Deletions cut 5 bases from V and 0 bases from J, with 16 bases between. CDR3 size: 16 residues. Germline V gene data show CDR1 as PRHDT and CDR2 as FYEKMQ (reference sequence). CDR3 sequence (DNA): TGTGCCAGCAGCATACATCCCGAGACAGCTAACTATGGCTACACCTTC. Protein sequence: CASSIHPETANYGYTF.

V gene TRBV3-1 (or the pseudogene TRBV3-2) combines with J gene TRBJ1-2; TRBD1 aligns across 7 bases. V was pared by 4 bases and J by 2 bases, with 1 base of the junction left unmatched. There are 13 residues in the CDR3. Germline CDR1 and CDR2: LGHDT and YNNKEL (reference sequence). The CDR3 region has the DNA TGTGCCAGCAGCCGACAGGGAAACTATGGCTACACCTTC. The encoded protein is CASSRQGNYGYTF.

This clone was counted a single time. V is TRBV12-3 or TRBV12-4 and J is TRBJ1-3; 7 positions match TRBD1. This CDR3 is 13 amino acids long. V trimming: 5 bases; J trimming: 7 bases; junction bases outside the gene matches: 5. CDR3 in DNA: TGTGCCAGCAGTCAGGGGGGAGCTAACACCATATATTTT. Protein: CASSQGGANTIYF.

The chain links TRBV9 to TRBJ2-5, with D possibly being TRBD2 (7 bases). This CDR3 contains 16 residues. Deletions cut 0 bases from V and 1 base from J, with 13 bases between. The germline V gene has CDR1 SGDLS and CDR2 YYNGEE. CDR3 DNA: TGTGCCAGCAGCGTAGTAGGGGGGAGGGGCCAAGAGACCCAGTACTTC. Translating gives CASSVVGGRGQETQYF.

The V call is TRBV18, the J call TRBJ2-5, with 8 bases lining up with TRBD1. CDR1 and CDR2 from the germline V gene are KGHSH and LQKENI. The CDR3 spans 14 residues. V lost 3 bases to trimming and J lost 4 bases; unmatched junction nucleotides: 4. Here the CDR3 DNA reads TGTGCCAGCTCACCCTTCGACAGGGGAGAGACCCAGTACTTC. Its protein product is CASSPFDRGETQYF.

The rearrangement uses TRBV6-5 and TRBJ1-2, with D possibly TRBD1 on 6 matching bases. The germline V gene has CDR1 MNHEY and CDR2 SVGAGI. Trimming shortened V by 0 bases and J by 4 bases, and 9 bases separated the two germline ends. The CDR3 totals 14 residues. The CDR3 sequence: CASSYSDRFYGYTF. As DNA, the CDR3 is TGTGCCAGCAGTTACTCAGACAGGTTCTATGGCTACACCTTC.

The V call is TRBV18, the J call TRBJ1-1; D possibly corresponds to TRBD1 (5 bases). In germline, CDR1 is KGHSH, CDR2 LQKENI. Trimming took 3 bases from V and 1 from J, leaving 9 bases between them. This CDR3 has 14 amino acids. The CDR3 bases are TGTGCCAGCTCACCGGGGCAGAGGAACACTGAAGCTTTCTTT. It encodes CASSPGQRNTEAFF.

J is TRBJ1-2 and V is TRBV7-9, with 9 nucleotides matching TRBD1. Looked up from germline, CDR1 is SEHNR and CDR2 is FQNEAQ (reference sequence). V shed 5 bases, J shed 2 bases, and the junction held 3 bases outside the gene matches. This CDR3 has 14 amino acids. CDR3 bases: TGTGCCAGCAGCCGACAGGGGGGGAACTATGGCTACACCTTC. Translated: CASSRQGGNYGYTF.

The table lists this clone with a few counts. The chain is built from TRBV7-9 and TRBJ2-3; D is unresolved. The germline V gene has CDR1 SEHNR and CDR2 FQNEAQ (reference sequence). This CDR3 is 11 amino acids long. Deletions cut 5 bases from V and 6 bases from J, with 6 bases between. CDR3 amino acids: CASSRRDTQYF. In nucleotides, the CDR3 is TGTGCCAGCAGCCGTCGGGATACGCAGTATTTT.